The next 7 T cell receptor beta chains were all read from a single sample in a study of cytomegalovirus exposure and HLA in healthy donors. The PCR employed 60 Vbeta primers together with 13 Jbeta primers. Sequenced by immunoSEQ multiplex PCR; TCRdb stores in-frame clones only, minus some. This sample yields some 220,000 clones, of which roughly 85% are seen a single time; approximately 0.24% belongs to the top ten. The sequenced sample was PBMCs. The receptors come from a girl between 2 and 10 years old in good health and CMV-seronegative.

The genes are TRBV10-2 and TRBJ2-1; TRBD2 matches at 12 bases. This CDR3 comprises 20 residues. The germline V gene has CDR1 WSHSY and CDR2 SAAADI. V shed 4 bases and J 9 bases; nucleotides not matched to a gene: 22. This CDR3 reads CASSGRLSFPTSGRMGEQFF. The CDR3 bases are TGCGCCAGCAGTGGGCGCCTAAGTTTCCCTACTAGCGGGAGGATGGGTGAGCAGTTCTTC.

The V and J genes are TRBV7-9 and TRBJ1-6; 8 positions match TRBD1. J lost 16 bases, V lost 3 bases, and 8 bases had no gene match. The CDR3 is 13 amino acids. Per the germline V gene, CDR1 is SEHNR and CDR2 is FQNEAQ (reference sequence). CDR3 in DNA: TGTGCCAGCAGCTTTGAGGACAGGGTCCCTCTCCACTTT. Translation gives CASSFEDRVPLHF.

This clone was counted between two and nine times. CDR3 in DNA: TGTGCCAGCAGCTTTGAGGGTTTAAAAGCTTTCTTT. It codes for CASSFEGLKAFF. The chain is built from TRBV7-9 and TRBJ1-1, with no clear D. The germline V gene encodes CDR1 SEHNR and CDR2 FQNEAQ (reference sequence). V was clipped by 3 bases and J by 9 bases, with 11 bases between them. The CDR3 extends over 12 amino acids.

The CDR3 bases are TGTGCCAGTAGTATAAAAAGTACAGGGGCCCACTATGGCTACACCTTC. Translated: CASSIKSTGAHYGYTF. The genes are TRBV19 and TRBJ1-2; 7 bases are shared with TRBD1. With 2 bases clipped from V and 3 bases from J, the junction kept 9 bases outside the gene matches. CDR1 is LNHDA and CDR2 is SQIVND in the germline V gene (reference sequence). This CDR3 contains 16 residues.

V usage is TRBV4-1 and J usage is TRBJ2-7; 10 bases agree with TRBD2. V shed 1 base and J 2 bases; nucleotides not matched to a gene: 5. There are 16 residues in the CDR3. The germline V gene has CDR1 MGHRA and CDR2 YSYEKL. CDR3 sequence: CASSQASGGAAYEQYF. The CDR3 nucleotides are TGCGCCAGCAGCCAAGCAAGCGGGGGGGCGGCCTACGAGCAGTACTTC.

This rearrangement joins TRBV10-3 to TRBJ1-6; 10 positions match TRBD1. This CDR3 is built from 15 residues. J gave up 8 bases and V 4 bases, and 5 bases lay outside the gene matches. CDR1 is ENHRY and CDR2 is SYGVKD in the germline V gene. In nucleotides, the CDR3 is TGTGCCATCAGTGCCAGACAGGGGGCTTATTCACCCCTCCACTTT. Translation: CAISARQGAYSPLHF.

The chain is built from TRBV5-1 and TRBJ2-7; 10 bases line up with TRBD2. The CDR3 consists of 20 residues. The V segment lost 1 base and the J segment 0 bases; nucleotides outside the gene matches: 16. CDR1 is SGHRS and CDR2 is YFSETQ in the germline V gene. The CDR3 DNA is TGCGCCAGCAGCTTGACCGGGGGGGTAGCGGGGGGTTCTAGCTCCTACGAGCAGTACTTC. The encoded protein is CASSLTGGVAGGSSSYEQYF.